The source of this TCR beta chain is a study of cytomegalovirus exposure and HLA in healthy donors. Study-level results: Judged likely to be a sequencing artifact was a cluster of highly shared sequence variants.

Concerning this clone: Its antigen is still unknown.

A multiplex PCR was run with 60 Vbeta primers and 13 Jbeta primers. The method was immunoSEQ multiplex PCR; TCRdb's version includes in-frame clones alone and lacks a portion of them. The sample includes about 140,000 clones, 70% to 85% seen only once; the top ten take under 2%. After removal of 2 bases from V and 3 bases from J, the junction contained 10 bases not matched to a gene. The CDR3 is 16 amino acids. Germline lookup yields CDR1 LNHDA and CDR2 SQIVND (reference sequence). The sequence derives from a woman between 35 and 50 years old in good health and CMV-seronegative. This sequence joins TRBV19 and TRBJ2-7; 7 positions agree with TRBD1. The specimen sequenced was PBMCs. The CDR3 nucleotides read TGTGCCAGTAGTATAAGGGCAACGGGACAGCACTACGAGCAGTACTTC. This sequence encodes CASSIRATGQHYEQYF.